This record looks at one TCR beta chain sequence and its context. Its specificity is unknown. 5'RACE template switching produced TCR cDNA carrying a universal primer site and UMIs. TCRdb independently ran MiXCR on the 5' RACE reads; one entry per CDR3 protein. Among some 160,000 distinct CDR3 sequences listed, about 7% were seen once. The sample is drawn from a study of T cells after yellow fever vaccination. The overall study: SMART-Seq v4 Ultra Low Input prepared the low-cell-number fractions. Study-wide findings and caveats: A secondary response was less intense yet reached its peak sooner, at day 5 versus 15.

Germline V gene data show CDR1 as SGHDT and CDR2 as YYEEEE. CDR3 size: 15 residues. V was trimmed by 0 bases and J by 5 bases, leaving 14 bases between them. This chain links TRBV5-6 with TRBJ1-1, with D perhaps matching TRBD1 (6 bases). The sequence was obtained from a man aged 18 to 30 who received the YFV17D yellow fever vaccine. This material consisted of CD4+ T cells sorted from PBMCs, taken about 5 days after the first yellow fever vaccination. The CDR3 is CASSLGTGARTEAFF. The CDR3, as DNA: TGTGCCAGCAGCTTGGGTACGGGGGCGAGGACTGAAGCTTTCTTT.